This T cell receptor beta chain came from a study of PD-1 blockade in classical Hodgkin lymphoma. The method was immunoSEQ multiplex PCR; TCRdb's version includes in-frame clones alone and lacks a portion of them. The profile shows 95,000 to 120,000 clones, 80% to 90% of them singletons. All patients experienced relapse after autologous stem cell transplantation, and brentuximab vedotin exposure was variable. Germline assignment: CDR1 SGHAT and CDR2 FQNNGV. CDR3 length: 15 amino acids. The germline V and J ends were trimmed by 4 bases and 0 bases, with 10 bases remaining between them. The input for sequencing was peripheral blood mononuclear cells (PBMCs), taken before the second cycle of nivolumab. The chain uses TRBV11-2 and TRBJ2-4; D gene uncertain. This sequence originates from a human donor with classical Hodgkin lymphoma. In nucleotides, the CDR3 is TGTGCCAGCAGCTCCGAGACTCTAGCCAAAAACATTCAGTACTTC. Translating gives CASSSETLAKNIQYF.